This T cell receptor (beta chain) came from a study of T cells in Graves' hyperthyroidism and ophthalmopathy. TCR beta CDR3 sequences were amplified from RNA transcripts. A first-round RT-PCR of the TCR CDR3 used the HTBI primer set. TCRdb passed the multiplex PCR reads through MiXCR, listing each CDR3 protein once. The table lists approximately 400,000 distinct CDR3 sequences, roughly 25% of them singletons. Study conclusions and caveats: In the blood, most expanded thyroid clonotypes above 0.001 appeared as well. Ophthalmopathy could be told apart from stable hyperthyroidism with a 13 V-J model.

The V gene's germline CDR1 is LNHDA and CDR2 SQIVND (reference sequence). The CDR3 totals 16 residues. The ends were cut back, 2 bases at V and 0 bases at J, with 11 bases in the middle. Diagnostic decisions used clinical symptoms, serum thyroxine and TRAb, thyroid ultrasound and orbital computed tomography. Only a few counts were recorded for this clonotype. Its antigen is as yet unknown. The TCR sequence derives from a man between 45 and 60 years old with Graves' hyperthyroidism. Sequences were obtained from blood. The gene calls are TRBV19 and TRBJ2-1, with no clear D. CDR3: CASSIFSVPSYNEQFF. The DNA of the CDR3 is TGTGCCAGTAGTATATTTTCGGTTCCCTCCTACAATGAGCAGTTCTTC.